One and the same sample provided the 19 T cell receptor beta chains below, sequenced in a study of vaccination effects on CD4 cells after COVID-19. The repertoire was sequenced with immunoSEQ multiplex PCR; TCRdb's copy has only in-frame clones and lacks some. Here the sample spans about 39,000 clones, about 81% being singletons. These TCRs' antigens remain unknown. Following 10 days of culture, CD4+ T cells were isolated. The sequencing here drew on CD4+ T cells from PBMCs cultured without peptide, taken before COVID-19 vaccination. These receptor sequences come from a human donor who received a COVID-19 vaccine.

This clone was observed a few times. This sequence joins TRBV30 and TRBJ1-1, with a weak D call TRBD1 (6 bases). Between the trimmed V and J ends, which lost 3 bases and 0 bases, there was a span of 11 bases. The germline V gene has CDR1 GTSNPN and CDR2 SVGIG (reference sequence). This CDR3 spans 14 amino acids. The CDR3 sequence: CAWRVGTLNTEAFF. The CDR3, as DNA: TGTGCCTGGAGGGTAGGGACATTGAACACTGAAGCTTTCTTT.

The CDR3 nucleotides read TGTGCCAGCAGTGAAAGAGGGACAGGAGGGGAAAAACTGTTTTTT. The encoded protein is CASSERGTGGEKLFF. This chain connects TRBV2 to TRBJ1-4; 8 nucleotides agree with TRBD1. V dropped 2 bases and J dropped 8; count of bases not matched to a gene: 7. The germline V gene encodes CDR1 SNHLY and CDR2 FYNNEI. CDR3 length equals 15 residues.

The chain is built from TRBV29-1 and TRBJ2-2; possible D gene TRBD1, 6 bases. Germline CDR1 SQVTM, CDR2 ANQGSEA. Between the trimmed V and J ends, which lost 3 bases and 3 bases, there was a span of 11 bases. The CDR3 is 14 amino acids. The DNA for the CDR3 is TGCAGCGTTGACAGGGGATTAGACACCGGGGAGCTGTTTTTT. Encoded protein: CSVDRGLDTGELFF.

The J gene is TRBJ1-3, the V gene TRBV3-1 (or the pseudogene TRBV3-2); D is undetermined. Trimming pared 3 bases from V and 2 bases from J, leaving 8 bases between. Germline V gene lookup returns CDR1 LGHDT and CDR2 YNNKEL (reference sequence). The CDR3 has 14 amino acids. CDR3 DNA: TGTGCCAGCAGCCAGCTAAGGACTGGAAACACCATATATTTT. Residues: CASSQLRTGNTIYF.

V is TRBV9 and J is TRBJ2-7; possible D gene TRBD2, 5 bases. This CDR3 is built from 13 residues. V shed 3 bases and J shed 6 bases, with 13 bases lying between them. CDR1 and CDR2 (germline): SGDLS, YYNGEE. This CDR3 reads CASSEGVRGEQYV. The CDR3 DNA reads as TGTGCCAGCAGCGAGGGAGTCCGGGGCGAGCAGTACGTC.

On this clone: One junction end does not reproduce the germline sequence, and a read error may be involved. Other DNA sequences from this sample encode an identical CDR3 as well. The CDR3 spells CASGKLAGGSGELFF. The CDR3 region has the DNA TGTGCCAGCGGCAAACTAGCGGGGGGGTCTGGGGAACTGTTTTTT. V and J are TRBV6-5 and TRBJ2-2; TRBD2 agrees at 13 bases. Per germline, CDR1 MNHEY and CDR2 SVGAGI. The CDR3 has 15 residues.

This chain connects TRBV28 to TRBJ2-3; D gene uncertain. The CDR3 length is 15 residues. Germline V CDR1 and CDR2: MDHEN, SYDVKM. Trimming stripped 3 bases from V and 1 base from J, with 11 bases between. CDR3 DNA sequence: TGTGCCAGCAGTTTTCCCCGTTCCCGCACAGATACGCAGTATTTT. Translating gives CASSFPRSRTDTQYF.

The V call is TRBV6-5, the J call TRBJ2-1, with D perhaps given as TRBD1 or TRBD2 (5 bases each). CDR1 and CDR2 (germline): MNHEY, SVGAGI. The V gene lost 5 bases and the J gene lost 4 bases, with 9 bases spanning the gap. The CDR3 spans 13 residues. Here the CDR3 reads CASSRDGYNEQFF. In DNA, the CDR3 is TGTGCCAGCAGTCGGGACGGTTACAATGAGCAGTTCTTC.

The rearrangement uses TRBV7-3 and TRBJ2-3; a possible D gene is TRBD1 (5 bases). Germline CDR1 SGHTA, CDR2 FQGTGA. Trimming left V 5 bases short and J 4 bases short, with 13 bases between. This CDR3 comprises 14 residues. The CDR3 DNA sequence: TGTGCCAGCAGCCTACAAGGGGTATCAGATACGCAGTATTTT. It codes for CASSLQGVSDTQYF. The full variable domain, its missing parts supplied by reference TRBV7-3 and TRBJ2-3, is GAGVSQTPSNKVTEKGKYVELRCDPISGHTALYWYRQSLGQGPEFLIYFQGTGAADDSGLPNDRFFAVRPEGSVSTLKIQRTERGDSAVYLCASSLQGVSDTQYFGPGTRLTVL.

J is TRBJ1-2 and V is TRBV7-8; no clear D gene. CDR1 SGHVS and CDR2 FQNEAQ come from the germline V gene. This CDR3 has 15 amino acids. V was clipped by 5 bases and J by 2 bases, with 15 bases between them. The CDR3 is CASSPPPDGNYGYTF. The CDR3 bases are TGTGCCAGCAGCCCGCCCCCGGACGGGAACTATGGCTACACCTTC.

The CDR3 region is CASSYLTGQGLNEQFF. CDR3 coding DNA: TGTGCCAGCAGTTACTTGACAGGGCAGGGACTCAATGAGCAGTTCTTC. The chain couples TRBV27 to TRBJ2-1; possibly TRBD1 for D (7 bases). Germline V lookup: CDR1 MNHEY, CDR2 SMNVEV (reference sequence). Trimming took 4 bases from V and 6 from J, leaving 19 bases between them. The length of the CDR3 is 16 residues.

This clone was detected only once. The chain recombines TRBV5-1 with TRBJ2-3, with TRBD1 matching 8 bases. The V gene end was trimmed by 1 base and the J gene end by 6 bases; junction bases not matched to a gene: 7. The CDR3 runs to 15 residues. Germline CDR1 reads SGHRS; CDR2 reads YFSETQ. The CDR3 region is CASSLQDRAGDTQYF. CDR3 in DNA: TGCGCCAGCAGCTTGCAGGACAGGGCAGGGGATACGCAGTATTTT. Drawing the rest from reference TRBV5-1 and TRBJ2-3, the complete variable domain is KAGVTQTPRYLIKTRGQQVTLSCSPISGHRSVSWYQQTPGQGLQFLFEYFSETQRNKGNFPGRFSGRQFSNSRSEMNVSTLELGDSALYLCASSLQDRAGDTQYFGPGTRLTVL.

The chain has TRBV2 and TRBJ1-5; D gene ambiguous. The ends were cut back, 3 bases at V and 3 bases at J, with 6 bases in the middle. The CDR3 runs to 13 residues. Looked up from germline, CDR1 is SNHLY and CDR2 is FYNNEI. In DNA, the CDR3 is TGTGCCAGCAGTGAGGAGACCAATCAGCCCCAGCATTTT. Translating it yields CASSEETNQPQHF.

For this clone: A read error may produce the germline difference seen at one junction end. The genes are TRBV6-6 and TRBJ1-2, with TRBD1 as a possible D gene (5 bases). The CDR3 is made up of 11 amino acids. The germline V gene encodes CDR1 MNHNY and CDR2 SVGAGI (reference sequence). The CDR3 loop is CASSLGRTKAF. CDR3 DNA sequence: TGTGCCAGCAGTCTGGGACGGACCAAAGCCTTC.

This clone is a singleton in its sample. The chain employs TRBV5-1 and TRBJ1-1; D not certain. V was cut by 4 bases and J by 1 base, with 11 bases left in between. CDR3 length equals 14 residues. Looked up from germline, CDR1 is SGHRS and CDR2 is YFSETQ. CDR3 in amino acids: CASSVGSPNTEAFF. In nucleotides, the CDR3 is TGCGCCAGCAGCGTGGGATCCCCGAACACTGAAGCTTTCTTT.

V gene TRBV30 combines with J gene TRBJ2-1; 7 bases map to TRBD2. In germline, CDR1 is GTSNPN, CDR2 SVGIG (reference sequence). J gave up 8 bases and V 2 bases, and 6 bases lay outside the gene matches. The CDR3 is made up of 13 amino acids. The CDR3 sequence: CAWSRGEYYEQFF. In nucleotides, the CDR3 is TGTGCCTGGAGTCGGGGGGAATATTATGAGCAGTTCTTC.

The chain has TRBV29-1 and TRBJ2-5; the match to TRBD2 covers 16 bases. The CDR3 consists of 17 residues. V lost 5 bases and J lost 2; bases outside the gene matches: 8. Germline V gives CDR1 SQVTM, CDR2 ANQGSEA. The CDR3 region is CSVPGTSGGARQETQYF. In DNA, the CDR3 is TGCAGCGTTCCCGGGACTAGCGGGGGGGCCCGTCAAGAGACCCAGTACTTC.

The chain joins TRBV27 to TRBJ2-6, with TRBD1 matching 7 bases. V trimming: 7 bases; J trimming: 4 bases; junction bases outside the gene matches: 7. Per germline, CDR1 MNHEY and CDR2 SMNVEV (reference sequence). The CDR3 runs 15 residues. CDR3 DNA: TGTGCCAGCACCCTTACAGGGGCAGGGGCCAACGTCCTGACTTTC. Its translation is CASTLTGAGANVLTF.

The J gene is TRBJ1-5, the V gene TRBV24-1; unclear D gene. CDR1 and CDR2 (germline): KGHDR, SFDVKD. V gave up 1 base and J gave up 7 bases, with 7 bases separating them. The CDR3 consists of 13 residues. In DNA, the CDR3 is TGTGCCACCAGTGATTTCGGGGAGCAGCCCCAGCATTTT. Amino acids: CATSDFGEQPQHF.